This record covers a single T cell receptor (beta chain). Sequencing used immunoSEQ multiplex PCR; TCRdb keeps in-frame clones, though not all of them. The data show under 25,000 clones, with roughly 84% seen just once and about 7.6% held by the top ten. The germline V and J ends were trimmed by 0 bases and 2 bases, with 5 bases remaining between them. The CDR3 consists of 12 residues. The germline V gene encodes CDR1 GTSNPN and CDR2 SVGIG (reference sequence). The sample is drawn from a study of T cell changes during pregnancy in multiple sclerosis. This clonotype was obtained from a female donor with multiple sclerosis, enrolled in a pregnancy study. The specimen was CD8+ T cells from peripheral blood mononuclear cells, collected before pregnancy. This chain links TRBV30 with TRBJ2-7; D gene ambiguous. CDR3: CAWSVYTYEQYF. The CDR3, as DNA: TGTGCCTGGAGTGTTTACACCTACGAGCAGTACTTC.